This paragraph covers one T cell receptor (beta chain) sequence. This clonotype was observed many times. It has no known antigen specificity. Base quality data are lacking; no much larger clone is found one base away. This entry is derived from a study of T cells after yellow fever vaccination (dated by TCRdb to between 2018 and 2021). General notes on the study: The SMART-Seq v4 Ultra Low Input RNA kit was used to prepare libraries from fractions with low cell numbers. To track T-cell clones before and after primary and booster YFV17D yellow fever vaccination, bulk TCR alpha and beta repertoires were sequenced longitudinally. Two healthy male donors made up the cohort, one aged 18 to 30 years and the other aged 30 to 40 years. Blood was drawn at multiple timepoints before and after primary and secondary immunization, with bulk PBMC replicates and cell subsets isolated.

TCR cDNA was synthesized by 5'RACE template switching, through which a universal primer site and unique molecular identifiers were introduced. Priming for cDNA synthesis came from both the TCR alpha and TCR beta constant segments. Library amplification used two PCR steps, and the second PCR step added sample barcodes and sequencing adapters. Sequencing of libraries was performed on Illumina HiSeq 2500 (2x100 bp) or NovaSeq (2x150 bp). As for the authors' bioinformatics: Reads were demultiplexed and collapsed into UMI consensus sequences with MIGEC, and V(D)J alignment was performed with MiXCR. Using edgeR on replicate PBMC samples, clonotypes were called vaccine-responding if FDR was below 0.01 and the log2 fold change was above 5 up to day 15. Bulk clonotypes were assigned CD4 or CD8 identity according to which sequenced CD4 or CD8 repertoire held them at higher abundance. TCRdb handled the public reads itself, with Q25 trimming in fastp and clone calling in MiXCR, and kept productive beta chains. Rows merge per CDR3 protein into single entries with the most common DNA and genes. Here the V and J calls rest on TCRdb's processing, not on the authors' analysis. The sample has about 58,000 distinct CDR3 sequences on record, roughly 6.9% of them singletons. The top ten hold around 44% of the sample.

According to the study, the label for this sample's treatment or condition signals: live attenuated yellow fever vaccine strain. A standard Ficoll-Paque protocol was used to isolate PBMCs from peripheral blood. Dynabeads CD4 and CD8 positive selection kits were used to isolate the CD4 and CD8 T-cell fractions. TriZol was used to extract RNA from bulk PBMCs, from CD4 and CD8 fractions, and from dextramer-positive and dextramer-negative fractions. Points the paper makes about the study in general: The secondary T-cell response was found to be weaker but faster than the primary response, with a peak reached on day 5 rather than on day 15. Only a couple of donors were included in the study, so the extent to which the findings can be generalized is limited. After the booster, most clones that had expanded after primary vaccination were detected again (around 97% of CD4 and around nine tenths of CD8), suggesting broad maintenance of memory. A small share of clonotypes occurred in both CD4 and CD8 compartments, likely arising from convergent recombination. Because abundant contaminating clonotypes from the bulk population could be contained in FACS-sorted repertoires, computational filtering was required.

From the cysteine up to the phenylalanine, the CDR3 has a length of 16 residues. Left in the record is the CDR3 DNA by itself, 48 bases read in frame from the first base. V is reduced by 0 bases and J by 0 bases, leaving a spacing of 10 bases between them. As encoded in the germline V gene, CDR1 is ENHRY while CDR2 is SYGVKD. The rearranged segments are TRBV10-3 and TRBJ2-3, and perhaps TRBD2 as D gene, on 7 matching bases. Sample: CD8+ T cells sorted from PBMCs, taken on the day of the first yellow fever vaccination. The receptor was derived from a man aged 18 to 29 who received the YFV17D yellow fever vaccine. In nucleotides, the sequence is TGTGCCATCAGTGAGTCCGGGGGGCGCAGCACAGATACGCAGTATTTT. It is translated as CAISESGGRSTDTQYF.